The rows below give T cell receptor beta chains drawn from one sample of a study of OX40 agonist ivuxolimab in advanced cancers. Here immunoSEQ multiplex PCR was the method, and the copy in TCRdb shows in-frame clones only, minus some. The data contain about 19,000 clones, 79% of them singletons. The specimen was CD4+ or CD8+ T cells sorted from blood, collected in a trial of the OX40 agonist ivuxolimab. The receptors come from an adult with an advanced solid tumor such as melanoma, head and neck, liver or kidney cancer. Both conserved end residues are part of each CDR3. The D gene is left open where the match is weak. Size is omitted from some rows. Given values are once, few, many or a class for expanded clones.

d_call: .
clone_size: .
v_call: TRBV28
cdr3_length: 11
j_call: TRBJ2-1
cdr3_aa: CASRDYNEQFF
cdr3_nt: TGTGCCAGCAGGGACTACAATGAGCAGTTCTTC

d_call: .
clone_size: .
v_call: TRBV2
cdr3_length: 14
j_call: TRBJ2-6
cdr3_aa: CASSELSGANVLTF
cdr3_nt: TGTGCCAGCAGTGAGCTCTCTGGGGCCAACGTCCTGACTTTC

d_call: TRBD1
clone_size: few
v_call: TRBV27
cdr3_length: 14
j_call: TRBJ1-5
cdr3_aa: CASSLGQGRQPQHF
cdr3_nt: TGTGCCAGCAGTCTCGGACAGGGAAGGCAGCCCCAGCATTTT

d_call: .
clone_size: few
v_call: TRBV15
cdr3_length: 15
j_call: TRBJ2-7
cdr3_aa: CATSRGQGQRYEQYF
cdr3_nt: TGTGCCACCAGCAGAGGGCAAGGACAGCGCTACGAGCAGTACTTC

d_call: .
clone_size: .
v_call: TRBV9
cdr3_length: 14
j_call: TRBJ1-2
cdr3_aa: CASSPGRANYGYTF
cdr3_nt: TGTGCCAGCAGCCCCGGAAGGGCGAACTATGGCTACACCTTC

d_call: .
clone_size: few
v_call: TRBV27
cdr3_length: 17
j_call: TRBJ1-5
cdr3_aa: CASSFAPPGYSNQPQHF
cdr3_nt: TGTGCCAGCAGTTTCGCCCCCCCGGGGTATAGCAATCAGCCCCAGCATTTT

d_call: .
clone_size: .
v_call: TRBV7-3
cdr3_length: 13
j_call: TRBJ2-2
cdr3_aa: CASSLANHGELFF
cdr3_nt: TGTGCCAGCAGCTTGGCGAATCACGGGGAGCTGTTTTTT

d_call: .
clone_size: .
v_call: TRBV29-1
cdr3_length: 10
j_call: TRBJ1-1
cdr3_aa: CSVVYTEAFF
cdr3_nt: TGCAGCGTTGTGTACACTGAAGCTTTCTTT

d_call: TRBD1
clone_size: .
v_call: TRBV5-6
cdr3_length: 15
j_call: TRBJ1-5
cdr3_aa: CASSFGQGVGQPQHF
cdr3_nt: TGTGCCAGCAGCTTTGGACAGGGTGTAGGACAGCCCCAGCATTTT

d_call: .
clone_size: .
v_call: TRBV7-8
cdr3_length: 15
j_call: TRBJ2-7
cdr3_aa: CASSLEGGMVYEQYF
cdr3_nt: TGTGCCAGCAGCTTAGAGGGAGGAATGGTCTACGAGCAGTACTTC

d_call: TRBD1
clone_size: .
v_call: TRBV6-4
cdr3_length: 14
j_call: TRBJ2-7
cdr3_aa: CASSSRDSSYEQYF
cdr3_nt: TGTGCCAGCAGTTCCCGGGACAGCTCCTACGAGCAGTACTTC

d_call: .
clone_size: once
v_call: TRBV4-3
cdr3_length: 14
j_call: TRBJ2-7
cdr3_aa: CASSQDGRGYEQYF
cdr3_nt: TGCGCCAGCAGCCAAGACGGCAGAGGCTACGAGCAGTACTTC

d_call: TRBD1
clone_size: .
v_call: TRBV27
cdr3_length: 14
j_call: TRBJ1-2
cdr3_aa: CASSTSGTGHGYTF
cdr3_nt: TGTGCCAGCAGTACTTCCGGGACAGGGCATGGCTACACCTTC

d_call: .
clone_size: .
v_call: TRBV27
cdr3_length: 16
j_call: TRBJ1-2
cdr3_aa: CASSQIQMTAGDGYTF
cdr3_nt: TGTGCCAGCAGCCAAATCCAAATGACGGCTGGGGATGGCTACACCTTC

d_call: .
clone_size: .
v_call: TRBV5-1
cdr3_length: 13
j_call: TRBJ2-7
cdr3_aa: CASSFLGHHEQYF
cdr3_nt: TGCGCCAGCAGCTTCCTAGGGCACCACGAGCAGTACTTC

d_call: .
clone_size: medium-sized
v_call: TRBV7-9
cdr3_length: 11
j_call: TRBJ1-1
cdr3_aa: CASSLVTEAFF
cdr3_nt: TGTGCCAGCAGCTTAGTTACTGAAGCTTTCTTT

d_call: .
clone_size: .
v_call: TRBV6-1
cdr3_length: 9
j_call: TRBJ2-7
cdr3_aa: CASGYEQYF
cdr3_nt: TGTGCCAGCGGGTACGAGCAGTACTTC

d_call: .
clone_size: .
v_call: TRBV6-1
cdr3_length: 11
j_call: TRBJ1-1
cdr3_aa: CASSEGTEAFF
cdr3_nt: TGTGCCAGCAGTGAAGGGACTGAAGCTTTCTTT

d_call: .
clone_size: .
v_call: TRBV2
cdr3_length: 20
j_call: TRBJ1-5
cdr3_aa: CASTRGYRPRSSPGNQPQHF
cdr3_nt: TGTGCCAGCACGAGGGGCTACAGACCCCGTTCATCCCCGGGCAATCAGCCCCAGCATTTT

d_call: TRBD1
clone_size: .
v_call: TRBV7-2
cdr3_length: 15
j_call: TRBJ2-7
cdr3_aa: CASSSPDRGAYEQYF
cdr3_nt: TGTGCCAGCAGCTCGCCGGACAGGGGAGCTTACGAGCAGTACTTC

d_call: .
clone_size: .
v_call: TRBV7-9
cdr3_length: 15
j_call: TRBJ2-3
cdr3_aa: CASSSPFDTSDTQYF
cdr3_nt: TGTGCCAGCAGCTCGCCCTTCGACACTTCAGATACGCAGTATTTT

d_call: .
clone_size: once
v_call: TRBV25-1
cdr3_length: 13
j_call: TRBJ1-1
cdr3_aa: CASSEWGNTEAFF
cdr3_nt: TGTGCCAGCAGTGAATGGGGGAACACTGAAGCTTTCTTT

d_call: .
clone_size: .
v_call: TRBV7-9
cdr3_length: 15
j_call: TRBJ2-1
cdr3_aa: CASSYAAGANNEQFF
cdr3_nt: TGTGCCAGCAGTTACGCGGCAGGGGCGAATAATGAGCAGTTCTTC

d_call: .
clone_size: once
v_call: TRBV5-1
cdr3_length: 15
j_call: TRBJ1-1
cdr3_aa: CASSPDQGMNTEAFF
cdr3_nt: TGCGCCAGCAGTCCCGACCAGGGGATGAACACTGAAGCTTTCTTT

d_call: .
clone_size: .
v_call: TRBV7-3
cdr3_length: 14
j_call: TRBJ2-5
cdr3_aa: CASSPLGGQETQYF
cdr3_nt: TGTGCCAGCAGCCCGCTTGGGGGTCAAGAGACCCAGTACTTC

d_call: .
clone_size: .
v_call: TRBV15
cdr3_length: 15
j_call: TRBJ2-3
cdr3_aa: CATSRGQAGTDTQYF
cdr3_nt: TGTGCCACCAGCAGAGGTCAGGCAGGCACAGATACGCAGTATTTT

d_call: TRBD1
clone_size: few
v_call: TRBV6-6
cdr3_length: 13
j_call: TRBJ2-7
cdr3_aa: CASSWTGGYEQYF
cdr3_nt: TGTGCCAGCAGTTGGACAGGGGGCTACGAGCAGTACTTC

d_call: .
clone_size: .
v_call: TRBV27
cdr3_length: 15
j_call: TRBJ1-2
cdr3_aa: CASSLRRVPNYGYTF
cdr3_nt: TGTGCCAGCAGTTTAAGAAGGGTCCCTAACTATGGCTACACCTTC

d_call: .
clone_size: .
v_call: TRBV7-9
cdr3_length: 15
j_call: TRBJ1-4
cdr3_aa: CASSGYLGTNEKLFF
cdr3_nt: TGTGCCAGCAGCGGCTATCTGGGAACTAATGAAAAACTGTTTTTT

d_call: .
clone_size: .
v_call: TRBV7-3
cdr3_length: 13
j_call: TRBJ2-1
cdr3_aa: CASSPGGSYEQFF
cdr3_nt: TGTGCCAGCAGCCCTGGAGGATCCTATGAGCAGTTCTTC

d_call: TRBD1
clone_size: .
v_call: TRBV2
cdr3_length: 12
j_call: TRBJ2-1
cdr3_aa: CASSPGTGEQFF
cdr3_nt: TGTGCCAGCAGTCCCGGGACAGGGGAACAGTTCTTC

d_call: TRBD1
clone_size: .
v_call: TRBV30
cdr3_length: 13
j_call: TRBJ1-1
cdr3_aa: CAWMGAGTDKAFF
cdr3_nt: TGTGCCTGGATGGGAGCGGGGACAGATAAAGCTTTCTTT

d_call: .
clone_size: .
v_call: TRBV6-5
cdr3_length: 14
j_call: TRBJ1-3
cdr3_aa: CASSSGFSGNTIYF
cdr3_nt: TGTGCCAGCAGTTCGGGATTCTCTGGAAACACCATATATTTT

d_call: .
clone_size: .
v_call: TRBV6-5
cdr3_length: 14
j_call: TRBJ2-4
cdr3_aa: CASSYGGPKNIQYF
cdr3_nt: TGTGCCAGCAGTTACGGGGGACCCAAAAACATTCAGTACTTC

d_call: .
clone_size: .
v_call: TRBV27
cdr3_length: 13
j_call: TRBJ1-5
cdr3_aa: CASSLSGNQPQHF
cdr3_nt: TGTGCCAGCAGTCTCAGCGGTAATCAGCCCCAGCATTTT

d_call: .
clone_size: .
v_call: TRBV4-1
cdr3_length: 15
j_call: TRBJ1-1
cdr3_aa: CASSQDPRGDTEAFF
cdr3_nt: TGCGCCAGCAGCCAAGATCCCCGGGGGGACACTGAAGCTTTCTTT

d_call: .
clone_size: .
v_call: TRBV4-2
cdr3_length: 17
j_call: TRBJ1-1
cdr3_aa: CASSQDNWGSLNTEAFF
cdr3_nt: TGTGCCAGCAGCCAAGATAACTGGGGCAGCCTCAACACTGAAGCTTTCTTT

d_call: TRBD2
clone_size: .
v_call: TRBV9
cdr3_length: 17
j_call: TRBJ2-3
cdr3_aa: CASSVDSAGGRTDTQYF
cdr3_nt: TGTGCCAGCAGCGTAGACTCAGCGGGGGGACGCACAGATACGCAGTATTTT

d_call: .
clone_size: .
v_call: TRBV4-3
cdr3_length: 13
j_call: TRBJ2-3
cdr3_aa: CASSQDTADTQYF
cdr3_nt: TGCGCCAGCAGCCAAGATACTGCAGATACGCAGTATTTT

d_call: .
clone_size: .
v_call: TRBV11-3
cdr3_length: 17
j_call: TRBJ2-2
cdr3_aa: CASSLSSRDKNTGELFF
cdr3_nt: TGTGCCAGCAGCTTATCTTCCAGAGATAAGAACACCGGGGAGCTGTTTTTT

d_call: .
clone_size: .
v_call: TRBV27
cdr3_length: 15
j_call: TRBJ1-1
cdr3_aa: CASSPAGRKNTEAFF
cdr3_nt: TGTGCCAGCAGTCCGGCGGGGCGAAAGAACACTGAAGCTTTCTTT